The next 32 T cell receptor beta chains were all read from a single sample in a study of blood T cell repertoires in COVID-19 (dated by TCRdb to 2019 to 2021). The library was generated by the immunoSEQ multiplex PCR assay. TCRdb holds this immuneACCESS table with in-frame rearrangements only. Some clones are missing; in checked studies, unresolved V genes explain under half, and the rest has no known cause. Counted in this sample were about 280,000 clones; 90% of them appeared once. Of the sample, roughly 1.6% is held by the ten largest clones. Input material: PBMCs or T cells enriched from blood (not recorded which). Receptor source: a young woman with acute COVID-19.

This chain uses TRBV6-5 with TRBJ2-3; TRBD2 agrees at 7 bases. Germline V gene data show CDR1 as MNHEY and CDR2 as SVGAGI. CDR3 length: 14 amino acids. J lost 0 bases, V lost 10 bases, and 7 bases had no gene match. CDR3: CAIKRDYSTDTQYF. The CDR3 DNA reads TGTGCCATCAAAAGGGACTACAGCACAGATACGCAGTATTTT.

CDR3 nucleotides: TGCGCCAGCAGCCAAGGCAGGGGGCCCCTCGGCGGTCAGCCCCAGCATTTT. It yields the protein CASSQGRGPLGGQPQHF. The genes are TRBV4-1 and TRBJ1-5, with 8 bases identical to TRBD1. After removal of 1 base from V and 6 bases from J, the junction contained 11 bases not matched to a gene. From germline, CDR1 is MGHRA and CDR2 YSYEKL. This CDR3 is 17 amino acids long.

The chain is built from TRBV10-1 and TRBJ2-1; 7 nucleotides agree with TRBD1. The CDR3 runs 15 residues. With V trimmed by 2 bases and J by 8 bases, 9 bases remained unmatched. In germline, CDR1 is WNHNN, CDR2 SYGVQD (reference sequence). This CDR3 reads CASSERQGIWDEQFF. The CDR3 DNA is TGCGCCAGCAGTGAGCGACAGGGAATCTGGGATGAGCAGTTCTTC.

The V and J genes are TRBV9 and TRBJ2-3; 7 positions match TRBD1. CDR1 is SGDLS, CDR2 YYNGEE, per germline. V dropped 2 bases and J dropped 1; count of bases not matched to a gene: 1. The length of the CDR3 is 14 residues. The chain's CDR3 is CASSVQGGTDTQYF. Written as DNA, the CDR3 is TGTGCCAGCAGCGTGCAGGGGGGCACAGATACGCAGTATTTT.

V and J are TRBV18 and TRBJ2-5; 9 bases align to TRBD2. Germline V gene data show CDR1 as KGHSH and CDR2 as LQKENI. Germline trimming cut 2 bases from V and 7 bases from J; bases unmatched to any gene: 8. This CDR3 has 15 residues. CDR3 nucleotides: TGTGCCAGCTCACCATTTAGCGGGAGCTTTTGGACCCAGTACTTC. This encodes CASSPFSGSFWTQYF.

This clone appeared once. The CDR3 is CASRPTSGFDTQYF. The CDR3 DNA reads as TGTGCCAGCAGACCGACTAGCGGATTCGATACGCAGTATTTT. The chain has TRBV2 and TRBJ2-3; 9 bases are shared with TRBD2. In germline, CDR1 is SNHLY, CDR2 FYNNEI. The CDR3 covers 14 residues. V lost 6 bases to trimming and J lost 6 bases; unmatched junction nucleotides: 7.

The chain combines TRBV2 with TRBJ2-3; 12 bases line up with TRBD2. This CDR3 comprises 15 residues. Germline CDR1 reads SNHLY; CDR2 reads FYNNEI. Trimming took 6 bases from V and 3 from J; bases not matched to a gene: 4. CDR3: CASSGGLAGTDTQYF. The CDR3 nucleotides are TGTGCCAGCAGCGGAGGACTAGCGGGAACAGATACGCAGTATTTT. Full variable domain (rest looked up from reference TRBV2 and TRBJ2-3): EPEVTQTPSHQVTQMGQEVILRCVPISNHLYFYWYRQILGQKVEFLVSFYNNEISEKSEIFDDQFSVERPDGSNFTLKIRSTKLEDSAMYFCASSGGLAGTDTQYFGPGTRLTVL.

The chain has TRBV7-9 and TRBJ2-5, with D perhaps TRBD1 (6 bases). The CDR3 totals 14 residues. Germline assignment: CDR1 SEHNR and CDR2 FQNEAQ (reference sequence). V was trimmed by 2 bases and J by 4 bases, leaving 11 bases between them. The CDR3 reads CASSLSGRGETQYF. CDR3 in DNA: TGTGCCAGCAGCTTAAGCGGCAGGGGAGAGACCCAGTACTTC.

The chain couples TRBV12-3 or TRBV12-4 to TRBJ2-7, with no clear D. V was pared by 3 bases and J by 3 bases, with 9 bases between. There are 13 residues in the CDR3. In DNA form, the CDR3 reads TGTGCCAGCAGTTTCGTCGAGTACTACGAGCAGTACTTC. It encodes CASSFVEYYEQYF.

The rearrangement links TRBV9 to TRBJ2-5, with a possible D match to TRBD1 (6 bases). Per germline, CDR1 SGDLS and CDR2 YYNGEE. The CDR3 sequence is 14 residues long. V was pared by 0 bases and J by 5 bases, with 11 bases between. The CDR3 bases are TGTGCCAGCAGCGTAGCGACAGGTTCCGAGACCCAGTACTTC. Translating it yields CASSVATGSETQYF.

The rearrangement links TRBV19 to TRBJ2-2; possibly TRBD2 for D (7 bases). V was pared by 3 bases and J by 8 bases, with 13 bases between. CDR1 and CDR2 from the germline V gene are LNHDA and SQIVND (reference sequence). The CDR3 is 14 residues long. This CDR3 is CASSIRGARGELFF. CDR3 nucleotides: TGTGCCAGTAGTATCCGGGGGGCGCGGGGGGAGCTGTTTTTT.

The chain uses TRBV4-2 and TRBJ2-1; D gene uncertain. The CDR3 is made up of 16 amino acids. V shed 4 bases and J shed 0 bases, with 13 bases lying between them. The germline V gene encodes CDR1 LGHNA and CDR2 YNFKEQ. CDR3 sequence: CASSPLTTLSYNEQFF. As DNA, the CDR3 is TGTGCCAGCAGCCCCTTAACTACCCTCTCCTACAATGAGCAGTTCTTC.

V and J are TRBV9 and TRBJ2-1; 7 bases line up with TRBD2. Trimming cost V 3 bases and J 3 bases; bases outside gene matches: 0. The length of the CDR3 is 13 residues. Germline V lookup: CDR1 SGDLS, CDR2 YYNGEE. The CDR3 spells CASSGDYYNEQFF. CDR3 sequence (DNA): TGTGCCAGCAGCGGGGACTACTACAATGAGCAGTTCTTC. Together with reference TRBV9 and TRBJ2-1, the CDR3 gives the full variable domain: DSGVTQTPKHLITATGQRVTLRCSPRSGDLSVYWYQQSLDQGLQFLIQYYNGEERAKGNILERFSAQQFPDLHSELNLSSLELGDSALYFCASSGDYYNEQFFGPGTRLTVL.

The CDR3 region is CASSLLPETGQETQYF. CDR3 in DNA: TGCGCCAGCAGCTTGCTCCCCGAGACAGGCCAAGAGACCCAGTACTTC. The rearrangement links TRBV5-1 to TRBJ2-5, with a weak D call TRBD1 (6 bases). This CDR3 is 16 amino acids long. CDR1 and CDR2 from the germline V gene are SGHRS and YFSETQ. Trimming left V 1 base short and J 1 base short, with 14 bases between. The full variable domain, completed using reference TRBV5-1 and TRBJ2-5, is KAGVTQTPRYLIKTRGQQVTLSCSPISGHRSVSWYQQTPGQGLQFLFEYFSETQRNKGNFPGRFSGRQFSNSRSEMNVSTLELGDSALYLCASSLLPETGQETQYFGPGTRLLVL.

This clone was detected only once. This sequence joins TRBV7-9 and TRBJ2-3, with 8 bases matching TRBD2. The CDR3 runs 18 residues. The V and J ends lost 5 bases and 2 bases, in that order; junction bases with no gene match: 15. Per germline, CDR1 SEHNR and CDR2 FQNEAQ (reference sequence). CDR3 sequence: CASSPAKVLAVPTDTQYF. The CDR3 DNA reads TGTGCCAGCAGCCCCGCCAAGGTACTAGCGGTACCCACAGATACGCAGTATTTT. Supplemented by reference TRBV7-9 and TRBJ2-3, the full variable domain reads DTGVSQNPRHKITKRGQNVTFRCDPISEHNRLYWYRQTLGQGPEFLTYFQNEAQLEKSRLLSDRFSAERPKGSFSTLEIQRTEQGDSAMYLCASSPAKVLAVPTDTQYFGPGTRLTVL.

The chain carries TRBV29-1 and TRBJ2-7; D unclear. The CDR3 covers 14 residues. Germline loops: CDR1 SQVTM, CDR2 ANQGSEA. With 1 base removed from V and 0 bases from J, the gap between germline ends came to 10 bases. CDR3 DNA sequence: TGCAGCGTTGAAGGAGAAGATGGCTCCTACGAGCAGTACTTC. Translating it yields CSVEGEDGSYEQYF.

The CDR3 DNA sequence: TGTGCCTGGAAAAGACAGGGGTTTGGGGAGCAGTACTTC. Amino acid sequence: CAWKRQGFGEQYF. The chain combines TRBV30 with TRBJ2-7; TRBD1 agrees at 8 bases. Germline V gene lookup returns CDR1 GTSNPN and CDR2 SVGIG (reference sequence). The CDR3 totals 13 residues. After removal of 4 bases from V and 7 bases from J, the junction contained 9 bases not matched to a gene.

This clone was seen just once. CDR3 DNA sequence: TGTGCCAGCAGTTTCCCGGGACTAGGCACCGGGGAGCTGTTTTTT. Encoded protein: CASSFPGLGTGELFF. This chain connects TRBV28 to TRBJ2-2; 8 nucleotides match TRBD2. The CDR3 is 15 amino acids. With 3 bases clipped from V and 4 bases from J, the junction kept 4 bases outside the gene matches. Germline CDR1 reads MDHEN; CDR2 reads SYDVKM.

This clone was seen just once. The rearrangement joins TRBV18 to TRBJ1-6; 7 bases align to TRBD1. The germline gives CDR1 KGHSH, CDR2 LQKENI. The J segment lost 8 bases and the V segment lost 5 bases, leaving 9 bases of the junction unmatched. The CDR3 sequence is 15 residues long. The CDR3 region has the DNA TGTGCCAGCTCAGCCAACAGGGGCTCCGATTCACCCCTCCACTTT. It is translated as CASSANRGSDSPLHF.

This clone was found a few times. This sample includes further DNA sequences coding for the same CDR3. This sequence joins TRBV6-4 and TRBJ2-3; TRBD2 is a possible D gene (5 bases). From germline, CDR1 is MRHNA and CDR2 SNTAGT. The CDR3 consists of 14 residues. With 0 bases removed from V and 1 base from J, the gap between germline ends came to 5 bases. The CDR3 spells CASSDSGGTDTQYF. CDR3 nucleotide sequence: TGTGCCAGCAGTGACTCGGGAGGCACAGATACGCAGTATTTT.

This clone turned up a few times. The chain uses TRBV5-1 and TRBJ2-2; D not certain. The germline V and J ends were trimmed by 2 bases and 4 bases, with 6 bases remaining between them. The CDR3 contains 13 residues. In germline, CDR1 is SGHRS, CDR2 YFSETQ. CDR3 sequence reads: CASSFVVTGELFF. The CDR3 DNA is TGCGCCAGCAGCTTTGTAGTCACCGGGGAGCTGTTTTTT.

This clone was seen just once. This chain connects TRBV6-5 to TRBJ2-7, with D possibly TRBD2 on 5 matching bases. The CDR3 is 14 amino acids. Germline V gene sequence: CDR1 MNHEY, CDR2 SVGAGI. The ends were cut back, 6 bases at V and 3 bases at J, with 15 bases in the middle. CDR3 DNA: TGTGCCAGCAGGCCCCCGGCCCGGGGCTACGAGCAGTACTTC. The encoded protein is CASRPPARGYEQYF.

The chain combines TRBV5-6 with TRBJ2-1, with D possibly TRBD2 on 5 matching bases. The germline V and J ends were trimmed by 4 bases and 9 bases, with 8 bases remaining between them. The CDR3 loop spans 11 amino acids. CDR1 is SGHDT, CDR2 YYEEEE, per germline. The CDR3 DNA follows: TGTGCCAGCAGCCAGAGCGGTGAGCAGTTCTTC. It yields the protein CASSQSGEQFF.

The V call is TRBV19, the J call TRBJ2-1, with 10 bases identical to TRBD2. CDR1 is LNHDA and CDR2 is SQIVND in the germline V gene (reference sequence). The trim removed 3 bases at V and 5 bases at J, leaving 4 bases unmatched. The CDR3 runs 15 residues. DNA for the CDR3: TGTGCCAGTAGTATTGGTCTAGCGGGAGACAATGAGCAGTTCTTC. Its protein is CASSIGLAGDNEQFF.

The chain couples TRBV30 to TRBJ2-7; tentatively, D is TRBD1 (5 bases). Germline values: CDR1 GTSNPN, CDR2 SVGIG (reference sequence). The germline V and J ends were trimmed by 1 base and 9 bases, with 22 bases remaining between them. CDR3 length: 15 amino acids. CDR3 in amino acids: CAWSAPGRAPMGQYF. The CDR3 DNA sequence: TGTGCCTGGAGTGCCCCTGGCAGGGCCCCTATGGGGCAGTACTTC.

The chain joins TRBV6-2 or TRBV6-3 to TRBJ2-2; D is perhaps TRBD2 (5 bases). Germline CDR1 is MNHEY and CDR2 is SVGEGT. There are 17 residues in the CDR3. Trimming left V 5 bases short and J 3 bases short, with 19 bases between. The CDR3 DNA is TGTGCCAGCAGTACCAAAAGCCCTCCGGGGTACACCGGGGAGCTGTTTTTT. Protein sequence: CASSTKSPPGYTGELFF.

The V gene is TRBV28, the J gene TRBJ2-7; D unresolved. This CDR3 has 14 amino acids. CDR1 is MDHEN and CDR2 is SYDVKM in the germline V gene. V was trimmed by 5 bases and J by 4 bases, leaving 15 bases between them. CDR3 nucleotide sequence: TGTGCCAGCAGTAGTCCTCCAACCGGGTACGAGCAGTACTTC. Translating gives CASSSPPTGYEQYF.

The CDR3 loop reads CASSSPPRPVENTGELFF. Written as DNA, the CDR3 is TGTGCCAGCAGCTCCCCACCTAGACCAGTAGAGAACACCGGGGAGCTGTTTTTT. The gene calls are TRBV7-9 and TRBJ2-2; D remains unclear. V lost 4 bases and J 1 base, leaving 19 bases between the germline ends. From germline, CDR1 is SEHNR and CDR2 FQNEAQ (reference sequence). The CDR3 has 18 residues.

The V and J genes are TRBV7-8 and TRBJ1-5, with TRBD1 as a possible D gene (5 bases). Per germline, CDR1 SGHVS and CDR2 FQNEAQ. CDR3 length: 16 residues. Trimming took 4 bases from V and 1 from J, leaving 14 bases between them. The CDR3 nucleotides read TGTGCCAGCAGCTGGGGGGGAAGAGGGAGCAATCAGCCCCAGCATTTT. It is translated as CASSWGGRGSNQPQHF.

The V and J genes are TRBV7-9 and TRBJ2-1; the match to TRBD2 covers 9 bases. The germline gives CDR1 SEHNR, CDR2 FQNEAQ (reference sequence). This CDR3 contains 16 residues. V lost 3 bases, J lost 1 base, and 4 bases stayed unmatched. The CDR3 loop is CASSLLAGRSYNEQFF. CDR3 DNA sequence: TGTGCCAGCAGCTTGCTAGCGGGACGGTCCTACAATGAGCAGTTCTTC.

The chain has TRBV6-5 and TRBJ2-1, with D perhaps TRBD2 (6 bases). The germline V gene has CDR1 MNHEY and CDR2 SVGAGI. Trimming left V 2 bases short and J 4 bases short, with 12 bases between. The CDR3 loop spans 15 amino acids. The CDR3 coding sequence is TGTGCCAGCAGTTACGGAGTAGCGGTATACAATGAGCAGTTCTTC. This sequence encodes CASSYGVAVYNEQFF.

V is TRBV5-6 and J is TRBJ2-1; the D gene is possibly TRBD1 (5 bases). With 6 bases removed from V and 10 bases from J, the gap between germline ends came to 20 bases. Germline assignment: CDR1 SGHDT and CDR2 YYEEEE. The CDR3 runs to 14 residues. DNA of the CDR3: TGTGCCAGCAACCAAAAGGGGCGCGTTGCGGAGCAGTTCTTC. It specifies CASNQKGRVAEQFF.